This T cell receptor beta chain was recorded in a study of T cell repertoires in cytomegalovirus infection. The overall study: In public TCR beta signatures, there were indications of both CMV infection and matching HLA type. Overall study findings and caveats: CMV carriers with the relevant HLA were identified by cumulative public TCR beta family frequency. HLA-C-restricted CMV clonotypes gave the most frequent clonotype in two of eight donors.

This clonotype was counted only a few times. Its antigen is unknown. In TCRdb, the reads were re-called with MiXCR into one record per CDR3 protein. The data contain hundreds of thousands of distinct CDR3 sequences, about 7% of them singletons. The CDR3 has 17 amino acids. V was cut by 0 bases and J by 2 bases, with 16 bases left in between. The germline CDR1 and CDR2 sequences are LNHNV and YYDKDF (reference sequence). The chain carries TRBV15 and TRBJ1-2; the D gene is possibly TRBD1 (5 bases). The source of this sequence is a human donor in good health (CMV status not recorded). Some clones in this sample may be carry-over from other donors' samples. The sample taken for sequencing was PBMCs. CDR3 amino acids: CATSRDQTQGSNYGYTF. CDR3 DNA sequence: TGTGCCACCAGCAGAGATCAAACCCAGGGATCCAACTATGGCTACACCTTC.